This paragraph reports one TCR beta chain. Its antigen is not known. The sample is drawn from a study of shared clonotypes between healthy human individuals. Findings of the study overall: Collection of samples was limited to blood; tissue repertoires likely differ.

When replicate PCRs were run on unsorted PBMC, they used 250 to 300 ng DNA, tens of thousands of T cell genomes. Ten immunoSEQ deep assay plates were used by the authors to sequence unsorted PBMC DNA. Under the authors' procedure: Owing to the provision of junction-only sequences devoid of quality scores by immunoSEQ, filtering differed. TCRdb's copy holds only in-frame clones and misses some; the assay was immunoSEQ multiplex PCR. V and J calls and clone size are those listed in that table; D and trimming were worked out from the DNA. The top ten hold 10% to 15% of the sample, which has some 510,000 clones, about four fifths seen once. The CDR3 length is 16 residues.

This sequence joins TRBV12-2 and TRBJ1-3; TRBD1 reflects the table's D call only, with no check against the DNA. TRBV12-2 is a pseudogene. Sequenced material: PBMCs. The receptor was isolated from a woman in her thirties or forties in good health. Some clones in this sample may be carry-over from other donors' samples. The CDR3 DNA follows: TGTGCAAGTCGAATACAGGGGTCGAGATCTGGAAACACCATATATTTT. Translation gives CASRIQGSRSGNTIYF.